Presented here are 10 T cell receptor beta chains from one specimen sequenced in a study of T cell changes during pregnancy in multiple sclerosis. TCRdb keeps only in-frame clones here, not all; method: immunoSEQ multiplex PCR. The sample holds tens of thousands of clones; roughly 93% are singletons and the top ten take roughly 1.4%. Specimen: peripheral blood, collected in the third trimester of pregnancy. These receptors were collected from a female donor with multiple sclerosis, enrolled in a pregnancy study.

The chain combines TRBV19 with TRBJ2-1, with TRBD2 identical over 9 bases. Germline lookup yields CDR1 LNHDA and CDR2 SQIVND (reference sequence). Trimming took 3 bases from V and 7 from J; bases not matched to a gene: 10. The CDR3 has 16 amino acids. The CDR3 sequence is CASSIRAGGLLNEQFF. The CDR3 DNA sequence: TGTGCCAGTAGTATCCGGGCGGGGGGGCTTCTGAATGAGCAGTTCTTC.

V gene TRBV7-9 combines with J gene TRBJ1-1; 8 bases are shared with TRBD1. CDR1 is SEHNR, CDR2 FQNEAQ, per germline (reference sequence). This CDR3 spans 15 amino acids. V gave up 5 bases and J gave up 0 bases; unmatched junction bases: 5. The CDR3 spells CASSPGQEMNTEAFF. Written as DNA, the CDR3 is TGTGCCAGCAGCCCGGGACAGGAAATGAACACTGAAGCTTTCTTT.

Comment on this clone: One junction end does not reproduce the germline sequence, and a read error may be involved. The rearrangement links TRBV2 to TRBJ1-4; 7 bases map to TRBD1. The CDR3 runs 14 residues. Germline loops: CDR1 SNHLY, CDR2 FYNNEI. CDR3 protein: CASKGAVTNEKLFF. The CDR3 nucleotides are TGTGCAAGCAAGGGGGCAGTGACTAATGAAAAACTGTTTTTT.

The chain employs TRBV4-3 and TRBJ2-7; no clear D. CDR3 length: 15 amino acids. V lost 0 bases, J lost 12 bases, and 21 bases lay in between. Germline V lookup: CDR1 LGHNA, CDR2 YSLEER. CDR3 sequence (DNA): TGCGCCAGCAGCCAAGATTCAGGCTTGTCCAGCTTCCCGTACTTC. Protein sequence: CASSQDSGLSSFPYF.

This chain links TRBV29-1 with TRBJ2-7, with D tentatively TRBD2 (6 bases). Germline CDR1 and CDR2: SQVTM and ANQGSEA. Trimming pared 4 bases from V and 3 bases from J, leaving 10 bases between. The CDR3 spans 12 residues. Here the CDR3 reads CSVGPGDYEQYF. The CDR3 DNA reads TGCAGCGTTGGTCCGGGGGACTACGAGCAGTACTTC.

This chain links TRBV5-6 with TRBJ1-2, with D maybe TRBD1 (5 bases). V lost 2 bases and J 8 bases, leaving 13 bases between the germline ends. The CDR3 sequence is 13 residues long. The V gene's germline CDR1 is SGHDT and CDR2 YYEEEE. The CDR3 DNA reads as TGTGCCAGCAGCTTCTCCACGGGGGTCGGCTACACCTTC. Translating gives CASSFSTGVGYTF.

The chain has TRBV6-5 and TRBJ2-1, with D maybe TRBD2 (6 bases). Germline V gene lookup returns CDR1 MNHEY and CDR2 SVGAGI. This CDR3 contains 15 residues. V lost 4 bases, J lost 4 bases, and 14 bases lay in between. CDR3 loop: CASSWLAGQYNEQFF. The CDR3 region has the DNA TGTGCCAGCAGTTGGCTCGCGGGGCAATACAATGAGCAGTTCTTC.

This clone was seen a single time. The CDR3 bases are TGTGCCAGCAGTGGGGGGGCTGGGGCCAACGTCCTGACTTTC. It translates to CASSGGAGANVLTF. The chain employs TRBV6-1 and TRBJ2-6; a possible D gene is TRBD2 (6 bases). Germline CDR1 reads MNHNS; CDR2 reads SASEGT. The CDR3 is 14 residues long. With 4 bases removed from V and 2 bases from J, the gap between germline ends came to 6 bases.

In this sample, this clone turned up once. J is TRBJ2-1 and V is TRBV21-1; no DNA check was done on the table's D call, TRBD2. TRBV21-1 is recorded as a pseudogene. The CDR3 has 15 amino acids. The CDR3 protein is CGKGEGGPGKNEQFF. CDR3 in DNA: TGTGGGAAGGGCGAGGGGGGGCCGGGTAAAAATGAGCAGTTCTTC.

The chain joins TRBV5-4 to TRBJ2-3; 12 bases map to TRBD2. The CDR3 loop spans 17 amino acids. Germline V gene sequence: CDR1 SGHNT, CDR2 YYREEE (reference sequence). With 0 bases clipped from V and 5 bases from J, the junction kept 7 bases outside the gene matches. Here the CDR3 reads CASSLAILAGGGDTQYF. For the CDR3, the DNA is TGTGCCAGCAGCTTGGCCATACTAGCGGGGGGAGGAGATACGCAGTATTTT.